Sequencing of this T cell receptor beta chain was carried out in a study of graft-versus-host responses after intestinal transplantation. A remark on this clone: What it recognizes is unknown.

Method: immunoSEQ multiplex PCR; TCRdb's copy keeps in-frame clones and lacks some. This sample has 40,000 to 55,000 clones; about 91% occur once, and the top ten carry approximately 4%. There are 12 residues in the CDR3. Germline V gene lookup returns CDR1 LNHDA and CDR2 SQIVND (reference sequence). With V trimmed by 5 bases and J by 4 bases, 0 bases remained unmatched. Regarding the study as a whole: Early after transplant, HvG clones declined as circulating GvH clones peaked. Recipient marrow harbored GvH clones, some of which surfaced first in ileum or blood.

This chain connects TRBV19 to TRBJ2-5; TRBD1 aligns across 8 bases. The sequencing here drew on PBMCs, taken 524 days after transplant. The TCR was taken from a human patient who received an intestinal transplant, so some T cells may come from the graft donor. CDR3 loop: CASSDRGETQYF. CDR3 DNA: TGTGCCAGTAGTGACAGGGGAGAGACCCAGTACTTC.